One and the same sample provided the 20 T cell receptor beta chains below, sequenced in a study of blood T cell repertoires in COVID-19. The table came from immunoSEQ multiplex PCR; TCRdb's copy has only in-frame clones and leaves some out. The sample records around 58,000 clones, 90% being singletons. Sequenced material: peripheral blood. The receptor source for this set is a man between 60 and 70 years old with active COVID-19.

The chain links TRBV28 to TRBJ2-7; a possible D gene is TRBD2 (5 bases). Trimming removed 5 bases from V and 1 base from J, with 15 bases in between. The CDR3 loop spans 15 amino acids. In germline, CDR1 is MDHEN, CDR2 SYDVKM. CDR3 protein: CASSPHGSGSYEQYF. CDR3 nucleotide sequence: TGTGCCAGCAGTCCCCATGGCAGCGGATCCTACGAGCAGTACTTC.

The CDR3 nucleotides are TGCAGTGCCAGTAGCGGGGGGGCTGCCGGGGAGCTGTTTTTT. Protein product: CSASSGGAAGELFF. The rearrangement uses TRBV20-1 and TRBJ2-2; 11 bases map to TRBD2. Germline V gives CDR1 DFQATT, CDR2 SNEGSKA (reference sequence). CDR3 length equals 14 residues. V gave up 6 bases and J gave up 6 bases; unmatched junction bases: 6.

The chain recombines TRBV5-4 with TRBJ1-2; the D gene is possibly TRBD1 (5 bases). Germline loops: CDR1 SGHNT, CDR2 YYREEE (reference sequence). V dropped 0 bases and J dropped 4 bases, with 10 bases sitting between them. This CDR3 is 14 amino acids long. CDR3 DNA sequence: TGTGCCAGCAGCTTGGGGCAGGGCGCCTATGGCTACACCTTC. It is translated as CASSLGQGAYGYTF.

CDR3 sequence: CASRTPPGTGNTIYF. The CDR3 DNA is TGTGCCAGTCGAACGCCCCCGGGGACTGGAAACACCATATATTTT. The V gene is TRBV19, the J gene TRBJ1-3; D unresolved. Trimming removed 8 bases from V and 2 bases from J, with 16 bases in between. The germline V gene has CDR1 LNHDA and CDR2 SQIVND (reference sequence). The CDR3 extends over 15 amino acids.

The rearrangement uses TRBV3-1 (or the pseudogene TRBV3-2) and TRBJ2-7; a possible D gene is TRBD2 (6 bases). The germline V gene has CDR1 LGHDT and CDR2 YNNKEL (reference sequence). Trimming stripped 1 base from V and 5 bases from J, with 9 bases between. This CDR3 comprises 13 residues. The CDR3 DNA follows: TGTGCCAGCAGCCAAGGTGGCGGGAACGAGCAGTACTTC. It yields the protein CASSQGGGNEQYF.

This clone occurred a few times. The V call is TRBV5-8, the J call TRBJ1-1; 11 bases fit TRBD1. J lost 3 bases, V lost 4 bases, and 11 bases had no gene match. Per the germline V gene, CDR1 is SGHTS and CDR2 is YDEGEE. This CDR3 is built from 17 residues. CDR3 coding DNA: TGTGCCAGCAGCCCCGGACAGGGGGCTGTTTGGGACACTGAAGCTTTCTTT. Its translation: CASSPGQGAVWDTEAFF.

The rearrangement uses TRBV5-6 and TRBJ2-2; D remains unclear. V was trimmed by 6 bases and J by 6 bases, leaving 18 bases between them. Per the germline V gene, CDR1 is SGHDT and CDR2 is YYEEEE. The CDR3 has 15 residues. The CDR3, as DNA: TGTGCCAGCAACGTGGAGCCCCCCGGTCCCGGGGAGCTGTTTTTT. Amino acids: CASNVEPPGPGELFF.

This clone was seen more than once but under ten times. The gene calls are TRBV11-2 and TRBJ1-6; D call uncertain. From germline, CDR1 is SGHAT and CDR2 FQNNGV. CDR3 size: 14 residues. Trimming took off 5 bases at V and 7 bases at J, with 12 bases between the two ends. CDR3 sequence: CASSARGGNSPLHF. CDR3 in DNA: TGTGCCAGCAGCGCCCGGGGAGGGAATTCACCCCTCCACTTT.

The chain carries TRBV6-6 and TRBJ2-1, with a weak D call TRBD2 (5 bases). The CDR3 contains 16 residues. V lost 8 bases, J lost 5 bases, and 22 bases lay in between. CDR1 and CDR2 from the germline V gene are MNHNY and SVGAGI (reference sequence). The CDR3 spells CASAPGVAPPHNEQFF. In nucleotides, the CDR3 is TGTGCCAGCGCCCCTGGGGTAGCGCCCCCCCACAATGAGCAGTTCTTC.

V gene TRBV5-1 combines with J gene TRBJ2-3; 15 bases are a match to TRBD2. Germline CDR1 is SGHRS and CDR2 is YFSETQ. The CDR3 contains 18 residues. V lost 0 bases and J lost 2; bases outside the gene matches: 4. The CDR3 bases are TGCGCCAGCAGCTTGGAAGGGACTAGCGGGAGGCCCACAGATACGCAGTATTTT. Its translation is CASSLEGTSGRPTDTQYF. Looking up the rest from reference TRBV5-1 and TRBJ2-3 gives the full variable domain: KAGVTQTPRYLIKTRGQQVTLSCSPISGHRSVSWYQQTPGQGLQFLFEYFSETQRNKGNFPGRFSGRQFSNSRSEMNVSTLELGDSALYLCASSLEGTSGRPTDTQYFGPGTRLTVL.

The V gene is TRBV2, the J gene TRBJ1-1; maybe TRBD1 (6 bases). Trimming cost V 6 bases and J 7 bases, with 18 bases left between them. The CDR3 spans 14 residues. The germline gives CDR1 SNHLY, CDR2 FYNNEI. The CDR3 DNA sequence: TGTGCCAGCAGACTCCGGGACATTTCCTTTGAAGCTTTCTTT. Protein product: CASRLRDISFEAFF.

The rearrangement links TRBV27 to TRBJ2-1, with D perhaps matching TRBD2 (6 bases). CDR3 size: 15 residues. Germline assignment: CDR1 MNHEY and CDR2 SMNVEV (reference sequence). Trimming shortened V by 3 bases and J by 4 bases, and 13 bases separated the two germline ends. The CDR3 DNA reads TGTGCCAGCAGTTTGAGCGGGTGGGTTTACAATGAGCAGTTCTTC. This sequence encodes CASSLSGWVYNEQFF.

The chain couples TRBV7-8 to TRBJ1-5; 9 nucleotides match TRBD1. There are 16 residues in the CDR3. The germline gives CDR1 SGHVS, CDR2 FQNEAQ. V dropped 5 bases and J dropped 6; count of bases not matched to a gene: 11. The CDR3 loop reads CASSSTRTGGGQPQHF. CDR3 nucleotides: TGTGCCAGCAGCAGCACGCGAACAGGGGGCGGTCAGCCCCAGCATTTT.

The DNA of the CDR3 is TGCAGTGCTAGAGCGGGCGAGCAGTACTTC. Translating it yields CSARAGEQYF. The chain uses TRBV20-1 and TRBJ2-7; D not resolved. The CDR3 loop spans 10 amino acids. Germline CDR1 and CDR2: DFQATT and SNEGSKA (reference sequence). The ends were cut back, 1 base at V and 6 bases at J, with 4 bases in the middle.

The chain uses TRBV7-9 and TRBJ2-2, with D possibly being TRBD2 (6 bases). V was shortened by 10 bases and J by 5 bases, with 17 bases between the two germline ends. CDR1 and CDR2 from the germline V gene are SEHNR and FQNEAQ (reference sequence). The CDR3 totals 14 residues. This CDR3 reads CATGFVGGTGELFF. For the CDR3, the DNA is TGTGCCACCGGCTTCGTCGGGGGAACCGGGGAGCTGTTTTTT.

The CDR3 nucleotides are TGTGCCACCAGCCTGGACAGGGAAATCACCGGGGAGCTGTTTTTT. This translates into CATSLDREITGELFF. This chain joins TRBV15 and TRBJ2-2; 8 bases are a match to TRBD1. The CDR3 is made up of 15 amino acids. Germline values: CDR1 LNHNV, CDR2 YYDKDF (reference sequence). V lost 5 bases and J lost 4; bases outside the gene matches: 6. Drawing the rest from reference TRBV15 and TRBJ2-2, the complete variable domain is DAMVIQNPRYQVTQFGKPVTLSCSQTLNHNVMYWYQQKSSQAPKLLFHYYDKDFNNEADTPDNFQSRRPNTSFCFLDIRSPGLGDTAMYLCATSLDREITGELFFGEGSRLTVL.

The genes are TRBV5-4 and TRBJ2-5; the match to TRBD2 covers 10 bases. The germline V gene encodes CDR1 SGHNT and CDR2 YYREEE (reference sequence). The V segment lost 0 bases and the J segment 5 bases; nucleotides outside the gene matches: 4. The CDR3 is 15 amino acids. The CDR3 here is CASSLGVAGGETQYF. CDR3 nucleotides: TGTGCCAGCAGCTTGGGGGTAGCGGGGGGTGAGACCCAGTACTTC.

The chain uses TRBV27 and TRBJ2-2; D is perhaps TRBD1 (5 bases). Germline CDR1 and CDR2: MNHEY and SMNVEV (reference sequence). The CDR3 contains 14 residues. V lost 7 bases, J lost 2 bases, and 11 bases lay in between. The CDR3 sequence: CASMFRENTGELFF. CDR3 DNA: TGTGCCAGCATGTTCAGGGAAAACACCGGGGAGCTGTTTTTT.

This sequence joins TRBV6-5 and TRBJ1-1; 7 nucleotides line up with TRBD1. The germline V gene has CDR1 MNHEY and CDR2 SVGAGI. Unmatched junction bases numbered 12, after V lost 4 bases and J lost 4 bases. The CDR3 length is 16 residues. The CDR3, as DNA: TGTGCCAGCAGTTTGTGGACAGGCGGAGGTGGCACTGAAGCTTTCTTT. Translated, it gives CASSLWTGGGGTEAFF.

The rearrangement uses TRBV6-1 and TRBJ1-6; TRBD1 agrees at 11 bases. Germline V gives CDR1 MNHNS, CDR2 SASEGT. The CDR3 is 18 amino acids. Unmatched junction bases numbered 12, after V lost 2 bases and J lost 9 bases. This CDR3 is CASSESGWTGGSGSPLHF. The CDR3 nucleotides are TGTGCCAGCAGTGAAAGCGGCTGGACAGGGGGCTCGGGTTCACCCCTCCACTTT.